This T cell receptor (beta chain) was retrieved from a study of T cell responses to AZD1222 COVID-19 vaccine. Findings and limits, study-wide: Spike-specific TCR breadth and depth were elevated following two AZD1222 doses. Reportedly, nearly half of unique spike TCRs recognized epitopes outside B.1.351/B.1.1.7 mutations.

On this clone itself: Antigen unknown.

The CDR3 runs 16 residues. Between the trimmed V and J ends, which lost 5 bases and 0 bases, there was a span of 16 bases. CDR1 is SGHTA, CDR2 FQGNSA, per germline. Libraries were prepared by immunoSEQ multiplex PCR; TCRdb keeps only in-frame clonotypes and omits some of them. The sample records more than 40,000 clones, less than 95% being singletons. The clonotype comes from an adult who received the AZD1222 COVID-19 vaccine. This chain joins TRBV7-2 and TRBJ2-5; no definite D call. The sequencing used peripheral blood, collected 28 days after the second AZD1222 dose. The CDR3 region is CASSPRSSEYQETQYF. DNA for the CDR3: TGTGCCAGCAGCCCCCGAAGTTCCGAGTACCAAGAGACCCAGTACTTC.